What follows describes a single T cell receptor beta chain. The target of this receptor is not known. No base quality values were provided; no much bigger clone lies one nucleotide off. The CDR3 regions of human TCRbeta chains were analyzed by immunosequencing. In the authors' own workflow: Repertoire TCRs were checked for matches against a reference library of SARS-CoV-2-specific TCRs that had been generated using the MIRA antigen-specificity platform. Breadth meant the fraction of unique TCRs that were SARS-CoV-2-associated, whereas depth meant the fraction of total T cells that were SARS-CoV-2-associated. Using the MIRA data, each spike-specific TCR was mapped to the spike region that the TCR reacts to and placed in a CD4 or CD8 class. Log10-transformed breadth and depth values were compared by one-way ANOVA with Sidak's multiple comparisons tests. This immuneACCESS table, as held by TCRdb, lists in-frame sequences with V and J called but not all clones. Of the missing ones, under half trace to an unresolved V gene in checked studies; the others have no known cause. For V, J and clone size, that table is used; D and trimming come from the DNA. The sample yields around 80,000 clones; 80% to 90% were counted once. Together, the top ten hold 10% of the sample.

This specimen's time point label, interpreted: about 28 days (+/-7) after the second vaccine dose. AZD1222 recipients with second doses at about 4 weeks or about 12 weeks were pooled, because spike-specific TCR depth and breadth did not differ between schedules. The vaccinee samples were drawn from two UK trials, COV001 and COV002, one of which was a single-blind randomized controlled phase 2/3 trial testing AZD1222 (ChAdOx1 nCoV-19) in healthy adults. For TCRbeta chain sequencing, PBMC samples were collected from trial participants at day 0 and at day 28 after the second dose. Between the V and J ends, shortened by 6 bases and 0 bases respectively, the junction contains 8 bases. From the cysteine through the phenylalanine, the CDR3 covers 13 amino acids. The read is trimmed to its CDR3 DNA, 39 bases read in frame from base 1. The data belong to a study of T cell responses to AZD1222 COVID-19 vaccine (dated by TCRdb to the early 2020s). General notes on the study: TCR sequencing was performed for some 250 trial participants, of whom 200 to 220 were given two doses of AZD1222 and approximately 25 were given two doses of MenACWY control vaccine. Trial participants were enrolled by age into subgroups of 18-55, 56-69 and 70-plus years, and about 150, 27 and 61 TCR-sequenced participants, respectively, were included in these subgroups. Results and caveats for the whole study, not just this receptor: The 56-69-year group was small, and its depth increase did not reach significance, likely because of low power. Reportedly, almost half of the unique spike-specific TCRs recognized epitopes lying outside the regions that are mutated in the B.1.351 and B.1.1.7 variants. After two AZD1222 doses, both the breadth and the depth of spike-specific TCRs were significantly higher than at day 0 and than in MenACWY recipients. No day 14 peak-response samples were available, so repertoires were characterized only after the peak T cell response. Conclusions about previously exposed vaccinees were limited because only a handful of AZD1222 recipients were SARS-CoV-2 seropositive at baseline. Most participants were white British and females outnumbered males, and the authors suggested that clonal diversity may have been underestimated. The whole spike protein was spanned by vaccine-associated CD4 TCRs, and dominant responses were seen in regions 160-218 and 743-854.

The receptor's source is an adult who received the AZD1222 COVID-19 vaccine. Sequencing used peripheral blood, obtained 28 days after the second AZD1222 dose. The sequence links TRBV12-3 or TRBV12-4 to TRBJ1-2, with the D segment identity uncertain. The CDR3 has the sequence CASRTSSNYGYTF. The DNA reads TGTGCCAGCAGGACCTCTTCTAACTATGGCTACACCTTC.